This T cell receptor (beta chain) is from a study of control samples from healthy donors and cancer patients. Data came from immunoSEQ multiplex PCR; TCRdb stores just in-frame clones and leaves some out. Among over 15,000 clones listed, about 86% were seen once. The CDR3 has 15 amino acids. Germline V gene lookup returns CDR1 SGHAT and CDR2 FQDESV (reference sequence). V trimming: 5 bases; J trimming: 4 bases; junction bases outside the gene matches: 9. Sequences were obtained from PBMCs. The genes are TRBV11-1 and TRBJ2-5, with 8 positions matching TRBD2. The TCR comes from a woman in her 70s with colorectal cancer. The CDR3: CASSAAGGEVETQYF. CDR3 coding DNA: TGTGCCAGCAGCGCCGCGGGGGGAGAGGTAGAGACCCAGTACTTC.